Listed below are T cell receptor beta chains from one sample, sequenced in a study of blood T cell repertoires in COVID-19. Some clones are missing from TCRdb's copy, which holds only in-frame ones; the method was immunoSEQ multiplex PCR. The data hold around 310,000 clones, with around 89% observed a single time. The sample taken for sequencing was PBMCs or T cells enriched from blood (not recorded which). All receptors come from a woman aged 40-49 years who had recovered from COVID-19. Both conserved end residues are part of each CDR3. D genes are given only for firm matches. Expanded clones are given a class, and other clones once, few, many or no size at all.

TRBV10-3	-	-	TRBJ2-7	CAISELRQYEQYF	TGTGCCATCAGTGAGTTGCGGCAGTACGAGCAGTACTTC
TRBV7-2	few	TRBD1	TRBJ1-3	CASSLRRRGQGNTIYF	TGTGCCAGCAGCTTAAGGCGGAGGGGGCAGGGAAACACCATATATTTT
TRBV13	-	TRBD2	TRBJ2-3	CASSLGGGGAPDTQYF	TGTGCCAGCAGCTTAGGTGGCGGGGGGGCTCCAGATACGCAGTATTTT
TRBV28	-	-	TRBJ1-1	CASGLGGAHTEAFF	TGTGCCAGCGGGCTCGGGGGGGCCCACACTGAAGCTTTCTTT
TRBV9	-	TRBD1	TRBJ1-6	CASSAPGTGVSSPLHF	TGTGCCAGCAGCGCCCCCGGGACAGGGGTTTCTTCACCCCTCCACTTT
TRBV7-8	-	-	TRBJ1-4	CASSFLQQNEKLFF	TGTGCCAGCAGCTTCTTACAACAGAATGAAAAACTGTTTTTT
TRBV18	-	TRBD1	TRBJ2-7	CASSARDSAYEQYF	TGTGCCAGCTCAGCTCGGGACAGTGCCTACGAGCAGTACTTC
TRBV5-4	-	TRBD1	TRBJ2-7	CASSSPGQGGEQYF	TGTGCCAGCAGCTCCCCGGGACAGGGGGGCGAGCAGTACTTC
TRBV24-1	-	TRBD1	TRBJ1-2	CATSDPSDRVYGYTF	TGTGCCACCAGTGATCCCTCGGACAGGGTCTATGGCTACACCTTC
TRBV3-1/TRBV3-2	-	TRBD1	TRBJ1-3	CASSQGDRDSGNTIYF	TGTGCCAGCAGCCAAGGGGACAGGGACTCTGGAAACACCATATATTTT
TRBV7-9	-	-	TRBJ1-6	CASSFGENSPLHF	TGTGCCAGCAGCTTCGGTGAGAATTCACCCCTCCACTTT
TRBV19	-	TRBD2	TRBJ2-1	CATGGGPYNEQFF	TGTGCCACGGGGGGGGGCCCCTACAATGAGCAGTTCTTC
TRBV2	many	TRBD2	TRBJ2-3	CASRATSGGYSDTQYF	TGTGCCAGCAGAGCCACTAGCGGGGGATACTCAGATACGCAGTATTTT
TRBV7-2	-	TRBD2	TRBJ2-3	CASTPFAGGDTQYF	TGTGCCAGCACCCCCTTTGCGGGGGGGGATACGCAGTATTTT
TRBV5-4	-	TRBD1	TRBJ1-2	CASSGGQGAYYGYTF	TGTGCCAGCAGCGGGGGACAGGGGGCGTACTATGGCTACACTTTC
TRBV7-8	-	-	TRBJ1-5	CASSLSGWTDQPQHF	TGTGCCAGCAGCTTAAGTGGCTGGACAGATCAGCCCCAGCATTTT
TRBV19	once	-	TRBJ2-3	CASSHSGEGTDTQYF	TGTGCCAGTAGCCACAGCGGAGAGGGCACAGATACGCAGTATTTT
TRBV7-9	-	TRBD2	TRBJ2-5	CASSFLAGDQETQYF	TGTGCCAGCAGCTTCCTAGCGGGGGACCAAGAGACCCAGTACTTC
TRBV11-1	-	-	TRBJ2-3	CASSPQQGLSTDTQYF	TGTGCCAGCAGCCCTCAGCAGGGGCTTAGCACAGATACGCAGTATTTT
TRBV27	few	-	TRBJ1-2	CASSDLGDGSGYTF	TGTGCCAGCAGCGACCTGGGCGATGGATCCGGCTACACCTTC
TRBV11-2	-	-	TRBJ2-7	CASSWTDVRGQYF	TGTGCCAGCAGCTGGACGGATGTTCGGGGGCAGTACTTC
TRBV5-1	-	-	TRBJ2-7	CASSSIYEQYF	TGCGCCAGCAGCTCAATCTACGAGCAGTACTTC
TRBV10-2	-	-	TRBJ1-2	CASSESGVGYGYTF	TGCGCCAGCAGTGAGTCAGGAGTCGGCTATGGCTACACCTTC
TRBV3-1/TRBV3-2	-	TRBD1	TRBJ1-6	CASSFQGAQSPLHF	TGTGCCAGCAGCTTCCAGGGGGCTCAATCACCCCTCCACTTT
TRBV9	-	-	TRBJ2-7	CASSPGGVQYF	TGTGCCAGCAGCCCCGGAGGGGTGCAGTACTTC
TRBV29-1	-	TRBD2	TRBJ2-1	CSVETSGIVNEQFF	TGCAGCGTCGAGACTAGCGGGATTGTCAATGAGCAGTTCTTC
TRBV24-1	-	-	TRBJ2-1	CATSDPGNEQFF	TGTGCCACCAGTGATCCGGGGAATGAGCAGTTCTTC
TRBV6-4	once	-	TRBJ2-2	CASSETGTGELFF	TGTGCCAGCAGTGAGACGGGTACCGGGGAGCTGTTTTTT
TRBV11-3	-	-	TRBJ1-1	CASIGAGEMGARENTEAFF	TGTGCCAGCATTGGGGCAGGGGAAATGGGCGCTAGAGAAAACACTGAAGCTTTCTTT
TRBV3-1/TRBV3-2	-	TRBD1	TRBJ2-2	CASRLQDRGHTGELFF	TGTGCCAGCAGACTCCAGGACAGGGGGCATACCGGGGAGCTGTTTTTT
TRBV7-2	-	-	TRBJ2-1	CASSRTSLAYNEQFF	TGTGCCAGCAGCAGGACTTCTCTGGCGTACAATGAGCAGTTCTTC
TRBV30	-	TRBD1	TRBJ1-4	CAWSPGTGEKLFF	TGTGCCTGGAGTCCCGGGACAGGTGAAAAACTGTTTTTT
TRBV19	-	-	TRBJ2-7	CASSIYSDEQYF	TGTGCCAGTAGTATCTACTCGGACGAGCAGTACTTC
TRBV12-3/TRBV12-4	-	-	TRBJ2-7	CASSFSLYEQYF	TGTGCCAGCAGTTTTAGCCTCTACGAGCAGTACTTC
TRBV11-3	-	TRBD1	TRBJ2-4	CASRDRGKNIQYF	TGTGCCAGCCGAGACAGGGGCAAAAACATTCAGTACTTC
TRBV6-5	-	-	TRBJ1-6	CASSYLQDSPLHF	TGTGCCAGCAGTTACCTCCAGGATTCACCCCTCCACTTT
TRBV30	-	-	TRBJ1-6	CAWKGETDSPLHF	TGTGCCTGGAAGGGGGAGACCGATTCACCCCTCCACTTT
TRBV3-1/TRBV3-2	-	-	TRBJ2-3	CASRPSPSTDTQYF	TGTGCCAGCCGCCCCAGTCCTAGCACAGATACGCAGTATTTT
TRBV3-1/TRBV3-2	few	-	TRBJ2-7	CASSQSYSSGRTYEQYF	TGTGCCAGCAGCCAATCTTACTCGAGCGGGCGTACATACGAGCAGTACTTC
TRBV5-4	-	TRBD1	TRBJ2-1	CASSTRTGDNEQFF	TGTGCCAGCAGCACCCGGACAGGGGACAATGAGCAGTTCTTC
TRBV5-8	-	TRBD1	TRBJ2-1	CASIMRDRGLGTEQFF	TGTGCCAGCATTATGCGGGACAGGGGTCTCGGGACAGAGCAGTTCTTC
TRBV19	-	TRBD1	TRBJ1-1	CASSILRGRTEAFF	TGTGCCAGTAGTATTCTGAGGGGGCGCACTGAAGCTTTCTTT
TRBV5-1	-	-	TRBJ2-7	CASSLAQGPSYEQYF	TGCGCCAGCAGCTTGGCGCAGGGGCCTTCCTACGAGCAGTACTTC
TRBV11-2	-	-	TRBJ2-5	CASSVVGGNQETQYF	TGTGCCAGCAGCGTCGTCGGGGGAAACCAAGAGACCCAGTACTTC